This T cell receptor (beta chain) was observed in a study of read filtering for tumor transcriptome and immune sequencing. The wider study: Among patients, under 20 were male and about 15 female, aged about 45 to 85 (mean roughly 63). DNase treatment preceded whole-transcriptome library preparation. Per sample, TCR-region reads ranged about 4 to 11 million by IR-seq, roughly 80 to 1,300 by RNA-seq.

This library used roughly 400 ng RNA and molecular barcoded adaptors spanning alpha/delta and beta/gamma chains. TCRdb reanalysed the reads using MiXCR and keeps one entry per CDR3 protein. The sample comprises fewer than 75,000 distinct CDR3 sequences, roughly 19% of which are singletons, and approximately 17% rests with the top ten. The sample holds many counts of this clonotype. The CDR3 covers 14 residues. Germline CDR1 LGHDT, CDR2 YNNKEL (reference sequence). V shed 4 bases, J shed 7 bases, and the junction held 8 bases outside the gene matches. Sequencing input: a population of CD138-negative cells sorted from bone marrow. The chain is built from TRBV3-1 and TRBJ2-7; 9 nucleotides line up with TRBD2. This receptor was taken from a donor at least 40 years old with multiple myeloma. CDR3 sequence (DNA): TGTGCCAGCAGCCCCGGGACTAGCCAAGGGGAGCAGTACTTC. Its protein product is CASSPGTSQGEQYF.